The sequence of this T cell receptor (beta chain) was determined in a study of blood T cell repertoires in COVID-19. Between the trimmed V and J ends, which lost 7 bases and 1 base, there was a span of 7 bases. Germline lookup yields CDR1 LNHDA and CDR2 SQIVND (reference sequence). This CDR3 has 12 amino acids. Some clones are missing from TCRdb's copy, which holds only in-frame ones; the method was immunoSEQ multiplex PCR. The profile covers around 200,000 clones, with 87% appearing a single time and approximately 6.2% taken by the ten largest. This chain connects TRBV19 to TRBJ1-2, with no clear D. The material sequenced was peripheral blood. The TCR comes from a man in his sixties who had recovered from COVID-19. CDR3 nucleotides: TGTGCCAGTAACGAGTATAACTATGGCTACACCTTC. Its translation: CASNEYNYGYTF.